This T cell receptor beta chain came from a study of early stage breast cancer tumors. In the study overall: Seven or eight ER+/PR+/HER2- tumors were invasive ductal; four were invasive lobular.

Each sample had two DNA replicates, roughly 0.5 ug blood or roughly 1.4 ug tissue. Generated by immunoSEQ multiplex PCR, the TCRdb table keeps only in-frame clones and is missing some. The sample includes around 30,000 clones, 74% of them seen just once. About 18-50 mg of tumor tissue was diced per sample. General study results and limits: Compared with adjacent normal breast tissue, tumors showed roughly 2.5-fold greater T cell density and higher clonality.

On this clone: Antigen: not known.

The clonotype originates from a person aged 30 to 39 with breast cancer. Sequencing used breast tumor tissue.

The CDR3 sequence: CASSYILAGGMDTQYF. CDR3 bases: TGTGCCAGCAGCTACATACTAGCGGGAGGGATGGATACGCAGTATTTT. The chain uses TRBV7-8 and TRBJ2-3, with TRBD2 matching over 13 bases. V lost 4 bases and J lost 6; bases outside the gene matches: 7. This CDR3 region has 16 residues. Germline V gives CDR1 SGHVS, CDR2 FQNEAQ.